Following are 5 T cell receptor beta chains from one sample sequenced in a study of blood T cell repertoires in COVID-19 (dated by TCRdb to about 2020). The library was made by the immunoSEQ multiplex PCR assay. This is the immuneACCESS table as TCRdb keeps it, with only in-frame sequences that have V and J called. A part of the clones is gone; compared with another copy, unresolved V genes explain less than half, and the rest is unexplained. This sample gives tens of thousands of clones in total; over 80% of them show up just once. The ten largest account for approximately 12% of the sample. The source material was peripheral blood. These receptors all come from a human donor in a cohort sampled during active COVID-19.

V is TRBV6-2 or TRBV6-3 and J is TRBJ2-1; D call uncertain. This CDR3 is 16 amino acids long. The V end was cut by 1 base, the J end by 0 bases, with 10 bases between. In germline, CDR1 is MNHEY, CDR2 SVGEGT. Written as DNA, the CDR3 is TGTGCCAGCAGTTACTACTCAGGTAGCTCCTACAATGAGCAGTTCTTC. Protein sequence: CASSYYSGSSYNEQFF.

This clone was detected only once. V usage is TRBV5-5 and J usage is TRBJ2-2; no firm D call. The V gene's germline CDR1 is SGHKS and CDR2 YYEKEE (reference sequence). V was cut by 0 bases and J by 9 bases, with 9 bases left in between. CDR3 length: 13 amino acids. DNA of the CDR3: TGTGCCAGCAGCTTGGATTTTGCGAGGGAGCTGTTTTTT. It translates to CASSLDFARELFF.

The rearrangement joins TRBV19 to TRBJ2-2, with 9 bases matching TRBD1. V lost 7 bases, J lost 0 bases, and 3 bases stayed unmatched. The CDR3 spans 15 residues. The germline CDR1 and CDR2 sequences are LNHDA and SQIVND (reference sequence). The CDR3 DNA reads as TGTGCCAGTATCCGGGACAGGGCGAACACCGGGGAGCTGTTTTTT. Translated: CASIRDRANTGELFF. Full variable domain (outside the CDR3, taken from reference TRBV19 and TRBJ2-2): DGGITQSPKYLFRKEGQNVTLSCEQNLNHDAMYWYRQDPGQGLRLIYYSQIVNDFQKGDIAEGYSVSREKKESFPLTVTSAQKNPTAFYLCASIRDRANTGELFFGEGSRLTVL.

The genes are TRBV7-2 and TRBJ2-7; a possible D gene is TRBD1 (5 bases). Trimming pared 1 base from V and 6 bases from J, leaving 25 bases between. The length of the CDR3 is 18 residues. From germline, CDR1 is SGHTA and CDR2 FQGNSA. The CDR3 loop reads CASSLDPSSAGITFEQYF. As DNA, the CDR3 is TGTGCCAGCAGCTTAGATCCTTCGTCGGCAGGGATTACCTTCGAGCAGTACTTC.

This chain links TRBV30 with TRBJ2-3; 8 bases line up with TRBD2. This CDR3 contains 15 residues. The junction had 11 bases not matched to a gene; V was cut back by 8 bases and J by 1 base. Per germline, CDR1 GTSNPN and CDR2 SVGIG (reference sequence). Here the CDR3 DNA reads TGTGCCGGCGAAGCGGGGGTCTCTCGCACAGATACGCAGTATTTT. Protein product: CAGEAGVSRTDTQYF.